What follows is one T cell receptor beta chain and its context. This sample was included in a study of blood T cell repertoires in COVID-19. Across the whole study: Sites in the United States, Italy and Spain provided acute and convalescent COVID-19 samples. The cDNA or gDNA used as material had been derived from T cells, B-cell-depleted T cells, or PBMCs.

J lost 8 bases, V lost 4 bases, and 7 bases had no gene match. There are 16 residues in the CDR3. The germline V gene encodes CDR1 KGHDR and CDR2 SFDVKD. In the original analysis: Cell counts per sample came from amplifying reference gene primers. Data came from immunoSEQ multiplex PCR; TCRdb stores just in-frame clones and leaves some out. V and J calls and clone size are as listed in that table; D and trimming were resolved from the DNA. The sample records some 42,000 clones, almost 95% being singletons. Sequenced material: peripheral blood. V and J are TRBV24-1 and TRBJ2-1; 13 bases line up with TRBD2. The clonotype comes from a man over 45 with active COVID-19. CDR3 loop: CATSDSRTSGSYEQFF. CDR3 nucleotide sequence: TGTGCCACCAGTGACTCTCGGACTAGCGGGAGCTATGAGCAGTTCTTC.